A single sample gave rise to the 30 T cell receptor beta chains below, sequenced in a study of T cell responses to AZD1222 COVID-19 vaccine (dated by TCRdb to the early 2020s). Read against the paper, the sample's time point label means: baseline before first vaccination. Explained via the paper, the treatment or condition label denotes: meningococcal conjugate vaccine given as trial control. Libraries came from the immunoSEQ multiplex PCR assay. TCRdb provides this immuneACCESS table in a form limited to in-frame rearrangements. Some clones are lacking; in checked studies, under half of them reflect an unresolved V gene, and why the rest are absent is not known. The sample table holds some 120,000 clones, of which around 89% were seen once. The leading ten clones occupy around 10% of the sample. Source: peripheral blood, taken on day 0 of MenACWY control vaccination. The receptors shown here come from an adult in good health.

V usage is TRBV21-1 and J usage is TRBJ1-1; the table assigns TRBD1, which was not confirmed against the DNA. TRBV21-1 is a listed pseudogene. This CDR3 has 18 residues. In nucleotides, the CDR3 is TGTGCCAGCAGCAAAGGGGGGACAGCAGCAGTTTCGAACACTGAAGCTTTCTTT. Protein sequence: CASSKGGTAAVSNTEAFF.

This chain connects TRBV30 to TRBJ1-2; D remains unclear. V lost 0 bases, J lost 8 bases, and 16 bases lay in between. In germline, CDR1 is GTSNPN, CDR2 SVGIG (reference sequence). There are 14 residues in the CDR3. Here the CDR3 DNA reads TGTGCCTGGAGTGTACGGAGGACCCTTGACGGCTACACCTTC. Its protein is CAWSVRRTLDGYTF.

The chain uses TRBV11-3 and TRBJ2-5; TRBD1 agrees at 11 bases. The CDR3 covers 16 residues. Germline V CDR1 and CDR2: SGHNT, YENEEA. The V segment lost 2 bases and the J segment 5 bases; nucleotides outside the gene matches: 7. Here the CDR3 reads CASSLSGTGGMETQYF. The CDR3 nucleotides are TGTGCCAGCAGCTTATCGGGGACAGGGGGTATGGAGACCCAGTACTTC.

The chain joins TRBV5-1 to TRBJ1-3, with D perhaps matching TRBD1 (6 bases). Deletions cut 0 bases from V and 3 bases from J, with 7 bases between. The germline CDR1 and CDR2 sequences are SGHRS and YFSETQ. The CDR3 covers 14 residues. CDR3 nucleotide sequence: TGCGCCAGCAGCTTGGGGACAGATGGAAACACCATATATTTT. This sequence encodes CASSLGTDGNTIYF. Combining the CDR3 with reference TRBV5-1 and TRBJ1-3 gives the whole variable domain KAGVTQTPRYLIKTRGQQVTLSCSPISGHRSVSWYQQTPGQGLQFLFEYFSETQRNKGNFPGRFSGRQFSNSRSEMNVSTLELGDSALYLCASSLGTDGNTIYFGEGSWLTVV.

The V gene is TRBV9, the J gene TRBJ2-1; a possible D gene is TRBD2 (6 bases). Germline CDR1 reads SGDLS; CDR2 reads YYNGEE. V was clipped by 1 base and J by 7 bases, with 9 bases between them. The CDR3 extends over 13 amino acids. CDR3 bases: TGTGCCAGCAGCGTAACTGGGACTAATGAGCAGTTCTTC. Its protein is CASSVTGTNEQFF.

This clone was picked up one time. The genes are TRBV6-5 and TRBJ1-3; D not resolved. Per germline, CDR1 MNHEY and CDR2 SVGAGI. The CDR3 has 14 amino acids. Trimming removed 6 bases from V and 4 bases from J, with 13 bases in between. The CDR3 loop reads CASSINALGNTIYF. The CDR3, as DNA: TGTGCCAGCAGCATCAATGCACTGGGAAACACCATATATTTT.

This chain joins TRBV9 and TRBJ1-3; D is uncertain. Looked up from germline, CDR1 is SGDLS and CDR2 is YYNGEE. The V and J ends lost 3 bases and 0 bases respectively, with 16 bases between them. The CDR3 runs to 17 residues. CDR3 residues: CASSAPRNPNSGNTIYF. CDR3 DNA sequence: TGTGCCAGCAGCGCCCCCAGGAACCCCAACTCTGGAAACACCATATATTTT.

V and J are TRBV28 and TRBJ1-1, with no clear D. With 5 bases removed from V and 3 bases from J, the gap between germline ends came to 10 bases. The CDR3 has 13 residues. Germline values: CDR1 MDHEN, CDR2 SYDVKM. In DNA form, the CDR3 reads TGTGCCAGCAGTCTACAGAGTTACACTGAAGCTTTCTTT. It codes for CASSLQSYTEAFF.

This clone has only one observation. J is TRBJ1-5 and V is TRBV2; a weak D match, TRBD1 (5 bases). Germline assignment: CDR1 SNHLY and CDR2 FYNNEI. V was trimmed by 6 bases and J by 4 bases, leaving 10 bases between them. This CDR3 has 13 amino acids. The CDR3 reads CASRGDRNQPQHF. CDR3 nucleotides: TGTGCCAGCAGGGGGGATAGGAATCAGCCCCAGCATTTT.

This clone was counted once. The CDR3 sequence: CASSYSSSSGSTDTQYF. In DNA, the CDR3 is TGTGCCAGCAGCTATTCCTCTTCCTCAGGCAGCACAGATACGCAGTATTTT. This chain uses TRBV11-3 with TRBJ2-3; no clear D gene. This CDR3 region has 17 residues. Trimming removed 4 bases from V and 0 bases from J, with 17 bases in between. CDR1 is SGHNT, CDR2 YENEEA, per germline.

The gene calls are TRBV19 and TRBJ1-4; no clear D. The V gene lost 5 bases and the J gene lost 6 bases, with 7 bases spanning the gap. The germline V gene has CDR1 LNHDA and CDR2 SQIVND (reference sequence). The CDR3 has 12 amino acids. The CDR3 sequence is CASSRQYEKLFF. CDR3 nucleotide sequence: TGTGCCAGTAGTCGACAATATGAAAAACTGTTTTTT.

This chain joins TRBV19 and TRBJ2-7, with D tentatively TRBD2 (5 bases). The germline V and J ends were trimmed by 5 bases and 2 bases, with 19 bases remaining between them. This CDR3 contains 16 residues. Germline loops: CDR1 LNHDA, CDR2 SQIVND (reference sequence). The DNA for the CDR3 is TGTGCCAGTAGTGGGATCGGGGTAATGAGGACCTACGAGCAGTACTTC. It codes for CASSGIGVMRTYEQYF.

The chain has TRBV19 and TRBJ2-1, with TRBD2 identical over 8 bases. V shed 10 bases, J shed 8 bases, and the junction held 10 bases outside the gene matches. Germline CDR1 reads LNHDA; CDR2 reads SQIVND (reference sequence). The CDR3 is 13 amino acids. CDR3 in DNA: TGTGCCACCGCGGGAGCGGGAGAGGATGAGCAGTTCTTC. Translation gives CATAGAGEDEQFF.

The chain combines TRBV4-1 with TRBJ1-2; 7 bases agree with TRBD1. V lost 1 base, J lost 4 bases, and 12 bases stayed unmatched. The CDR3 consists of 17 residues. Germline V gene sequence: CDR1 MGHRA, CDR2 YSYEKL. This chain's CDR3 is CASSQAGYGTATYGYTF. The CDR3 DNA is TGCGCCAGCAGCCAAGCAGGTTATGGGACAGCGACCTATGGCTACACCTTC.

The chain has TRBV5-4 and TRBJ2-7, with 8 bases matching TRBD1. Germline V gene lookup returns CDR1 SGHNT and CDR2 YYREEE (reference sequence). V lost 0 bases, J lost 3 bases, and 2 bases stayed unmatched. The CDR3 contains 14 residues. The CDR3 protein is CASSLGGQDYEQYF. In DNA, the CDR3 is TGTGCCAGCAGCTTGGGGGGACAGGACTACGAGCAGTACTTC.

The chain has TRBV11-2 and TRBJ2-7, with unresolved D. Trimming took off 0 bases at V and 1 base at J, with 7 bases between the two ends. This CDR3 region has 14 residues. CDR1 and CDR2 (germline): SGHAT, FQNNGV. The CDR3 DNA reads TGTGCCAGCAGCTTAGAGAGCCGGTCCTACGAGCAGTACTTC. Residues: CASSLESRSYEQYF.

On this clone itself: Sequence at one end of the junction differs from germline and may be a read error. The rearrangement links TRBV29-1 to TRBJ1-1; D ambiguous. Germline values: CDR1 SQVTM, CDR2 ANQGSEA. There are 11 residues in the CDR3. CDR3 amino acids: CSVEGNSETFF. CDR3 nucleotides: TGCAGCGTTGAGGGAAACAGTGAAACTTTCTTT.

The DNA of the CDR3 is TGTGCCTCGGAGGGGCAGGCCAACACTGAAGCTTTCTTT. It codes for CASEGQANTEAFF. V is TRBV10-3 and J is TRBJ1-1; D perhaps matches TRBD1 (5 bases). This CDR3 comprises 13 residues. CDR1 and CDR2 (germline): ENHRY, SYGVKD. Trimming took off 11 bases at V and 2 bases at J, with 15 bases between the two ends.

The CDR3 loop reads CASSPQPRVGYEQYF. The CDR3 nucleotides read TGCGCCAGCAGCCCACAACCGCGGGTAGGCTACGAGCAGTACTTC. The rearrangement links TRBV5-1 to TRBJ2-7; D is perhaps TRBD2 (5 bases). The V end was cut by 4 bases, the J end by 3 bases, with 17 bases between. Germline CDR1 and CDR2: SGHRS and YFSETQ. CDR3 size: 15 residues.

The chain has TRBV5-3 and TRBJ1-6, with D maybe TRBD1 (6 bases). TRBV5-3 is an ORF; its function is uncertain. V lost 4 bases and J lost 8, with 13 bases in between. The CDR3 contains 14 residues. Here the CDR3 reads CARSPERGDSPLHF. In DNA form, the CDR3 reads TGTGCCAGAAGCCCGGAGAGGGGGGATTCACCCCTCCACTTT.

This clone has only one observation. The chain links TRBV11-3 to TRBJ1-2; maybe TRBD1 (5 bases). The CDR3 consists of 15 residues. Germline values: CDR1 SGHNT, CDR2 YENEEA. Trimming stripped 5 bases from V and 2 bases from J, with 15 bases between. For the CDR3, the DNA is TGTGCCAGCAGCCACTCCGGGACGGGGAACTATGGCTACACCTTC. Encoded protein: CASSHSGTGNYGYTF.

The J gene is TRBJ2-3, the V gene TRBV7-8; a possible D gene is TRBD2 (5 bases). The V gene's germline CDR1 is SGHVS and CDR2 FQNEAQ. This CDR3 has 13 residues. V lost 6 bases to trimming and J lost 1 base, with 8 bases between them. The CDR3 loop reads CASSRGGTDTQYF. CDR3 nucleotides: TGTGCCAGCAGTCGGGGTGGCACAGATACGCAGTATTTT.

The chain uses TRBV12-3 or TRBV12-4 and TRBJ2-7, with D possibly being TRBD1 or TRBD2 (5 bases each). The CDR3 is made up of 13 amino acids. Between the trimmed V and J ends, which lost 6 bases and 9 bases, there was a span of 18 bases. In DNA form, the CDR3 reads TGTGCCAGCAGCCCCGGGACCCAGTACCCGCAGTACTTC. Its translation is CASSPGTQYPQYF.

The chain recombines TRBV3-1 (or the pseudogene TRBV3-2) with TRBJ1-4; D gene ambiguous. The CDR3 covers 14 residues. Germline-derived CDR1 and CDR2 are LGHDT and YNNKEL (reference sequence). With 4 bases removed from V and 0 bases from J, the gap between germline ends came to 6 bases. The CDR3 DNA follows: TGTGCCAGCAGCCTCCAGTCAACTAATGAAAAACTGTTTTTT. Its translation is CASSLQSTNEKLFF.

The chain has TRBV5-4 and TRBJ1-2; D unclear. Germline CDR1 SGHNT, CDR2 YYREEE (reference sequence). The CDR3 runs to 14 residues. Trimming shortened V by 1 base and J by 0 bases, and 7 bases separated the two germline ends. In DNA, the CDR3 is TGTGCCAGCAGCTTGAGCCTCGCTAACTATGGCTACACCTTC. It is translated as CASSLSLANYGYTF.

The chain has TRBV4-2 and TRBJ2-7; 11 bases match TRBD1. The V gene's germline CDR1 is LGHNA and CDR2 YNFKEQ. This CDR3 spans 17 amino acids. V shed 1 base, J shed 6 bases, and the junction held 11 bases outside the gene matches. CDR3 sequence: CASSQAPGTGGSGEQYF. The CDR3 DNA reads as TGTGCCAGCAGCCAAGCACCTGGGACAGGGGGTTCTGGCGAGCAGTACTTC.

V and J are TRBV5-1 and TRBJ1-1; 8 bases are a match to TRBD1. The CDR3 totals 14 residues. The germline V gene has CDR1 SGHRS and CDR2 YFSETQ. V lost 3 bases, J lost 3 bases, and 4 bases stayed unmatched. The CDR3 DNA reads as TGCGCCAGCAGCTCGCTGGACAGGGACACTGAAGCTTTCTTT. Amino acids: CASSSLDRDTEAFF.

The chain is built from TRBV7-8 and TRBJ2-7; D perhaps matches TRBD2 (6 bases). Per the germline V gene, CDR1 is SGHVS and CDR2 is FQNEAQ. The CDR3 contains 14 residues. Trimming took off 0 bases at V and 8 bases at J, with 14 bases between the two ends. CDR3 residues: CASSLASLAPQQYF. In DNA, the CDR3 is TGTGCCAGCAGCTTAGCCTCGCTAGCGCCTCAGCAGTACTTC.

J is TRBJ1-5 and V is TRBV18; D call uncertain. V was shortened by 2 bases and J by 4 bases, with 9 bases between the two germline ends. The CDR3 has 14 residues. Per the germline V gene, CDR1 is KGHSH and CDR2 is LQKENI. CDR3 sequence reads: CASSPETQNQPQHF. The CDR3 DNA reads TGTGCCAGCTCACCAGAGACTCAGAATCAGCCCCAGCATTTT.

V gene TRBV18 combines with J gene TRBJ2-3; D may match TRBD1 or TRBD2 (5 bases each). The CDR3 is 12 residues long. Germline assignment: CDR1 KGHSH and CDR2 LQKENI. The CDR3 DNA reads TGTGCGGGGGTCGATGCGGGAGATACGCAGTATTTT. Its protein product is CAGVDAGDTQYF. The variable domain in full, with the rest retrieved from reference TRBV18 and TRBJ2-3, is NAGVMQNPRHLVRRRGQEARLRCSPMKGHSHVYWYRQLPEEGLKFMVYLQKENIIDESGMPKERFSAEFPKEGPSILRIQQVVRGDSAAYFCAGVDAGDTQYFGPGTRLTVL.